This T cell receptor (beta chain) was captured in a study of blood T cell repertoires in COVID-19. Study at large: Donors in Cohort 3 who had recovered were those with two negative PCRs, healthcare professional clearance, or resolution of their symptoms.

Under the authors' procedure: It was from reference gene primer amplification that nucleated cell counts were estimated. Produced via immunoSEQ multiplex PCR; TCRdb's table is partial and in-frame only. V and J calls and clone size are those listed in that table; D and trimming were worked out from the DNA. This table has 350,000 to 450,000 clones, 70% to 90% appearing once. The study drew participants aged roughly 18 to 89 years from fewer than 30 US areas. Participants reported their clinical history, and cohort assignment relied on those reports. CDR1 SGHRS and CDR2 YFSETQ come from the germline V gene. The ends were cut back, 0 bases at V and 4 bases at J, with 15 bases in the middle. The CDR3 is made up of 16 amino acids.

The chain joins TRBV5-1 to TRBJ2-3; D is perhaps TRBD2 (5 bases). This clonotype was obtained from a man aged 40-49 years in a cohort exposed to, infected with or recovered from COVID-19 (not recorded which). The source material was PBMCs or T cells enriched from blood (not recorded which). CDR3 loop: CASSLGGFGNADTQYF. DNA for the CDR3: TGCGCCAGCAGCTTGGGTGGGTTCGGGAATGCAGATACGCAGTATTTT.